This T cell receptor (beta chain) was recorded in a study of OX40 agonist ivuxolimab in advanced cancers. Study as a whole: Ivuxolimab was delivered to patients intravenously every 2 weeks at doses spanning 0.01 to 10 mg/kg. Age averaged around 60 years (range roughly 23 to 79), and 82.7% were male. Whole-study results and caveats: With doses of 0.1 to 3.0 mg/kg, CD4+ and CD8+ blood T cells had undergone clonal expansion by week 6. It was also the case that some nonresponders had low normalized T-cell clonal expansion.

The CDR3 consists of 14 residues. Trimming took 0 bases from V and 8 from J; bases not matched to a gene: 3. Germline-derived CDR1 and CDR2 are MGHRA and YSYEKL. Assay: immunoSEQ multiplex PCR; the TCRdb copy retains only in-frame clones and omits some. The sample records 60,000 to 75,000 clones, around 90% being singletons. As regards this clone: The antigen remains undetermined.

The receptor comes from an adult with an advanced solid tumor such as melanoma, head and neck, liver or kidney cancer. Sequencing was performed on CD4+ or CD8+ T cells sorted from blood, taken in a trial of the OX40 agonist ivuxolimab. The rearrangement links TRBV4-1 to TRBJ2-1, with TRBD1 matching 8 bases. CDR3 DNA: TGCGCCAGCAGCCAAGACCAGGGGGCAGATGAGCAGTTCTTC. Translation gives CASSQDQGADEQFF.